A selection of T cell receptor beta chains follows, all from one sample in a study of shared clonotypes between healthy human individuals. Assay used: immunoSEQ multiplex PCR; TCRdb lists only in-frame clones, some missing. The table has 1,500,000 or so clones, roughly 98.5% seen once. Sequenced input: naive CD4+ T cells sorted from blood. All receptors come from a man younger than 45 in good health. CDR3s include the opening cysteine and the closing phenylalanine or tryptophan. D genes are given only for firm matches. The size of a clone is reported for some rows only, either as once, few or many, or as a class for expanded clones.

>NA|once|TRBV5-1|TRBJ1-5
TGCGCCAGCAGCTTGGATGGGTATAGCAATCAGCCCCAGCATTTT
CASSLDGYSNQPQHF
>NA|NA|TRBV6-6|TRBJ1-1
TGTGCCAGCAGTCAACTCATCAGCGTCACTGAAGCTTTCTTT
CASSQLISVTEAFF
>NA|NA|TRBV6-1|TRBJ2-7
TGTGCCAGCAGTCGACTAGAGGGTTCCTACGAGCAGTACTTC
CASSRLEGSYEQYF
>TRBD2|NA|TRBV10-1|TRBJ2-3
TGCGCCAGCAGTGAACCCGCGGGAGTCGGTATAGATACGCAGTATTTT
CASSEPAGVGIDTQYF
>TRBD2|once|TRBV18|TRBJ2-7
TGTGCCAGCTCCACCCAGCGGGGAAGCTACGAGCAGTACTTC
CASSTQRGSYEQYF
>TRBD1|NA|TRBV5-5|TRBJ1-1
TGTGCCAGCAGCACCACAGGGGAGAACACTGAAGCTTTCTTT
CASSTTGENTEAFF
>NA|NA|TRBV29-1|TRBJ1-1
TGCAGCCACCAGACAGGATTGAACACTGAAGCTTTCTTT
CSHQTGLNTEAFF
>TRBD2|NA|TRBV5-1|TRBJ2-7
TGCGCCAGCAGCTTGCTGACTAGCGGGATCGCCTATAGCGAGCAGTACTTC
CASSLLTSGIAYSEQYF
>NA|once|TRBV28|TRBJ2-7
TGTGCCAGCAACTTAGCCCTGCCGGGGGGCTCTGGCGAGCAGTACTTC
CASNLALPGGSGEQYF
>NA|NA|TRBV7-8|TRBJ2-2
TGTGCCAGCAGCCTACGAAACCTAACAGGGTACGGCACCGGGGAGCTGTTTTTT
CASSLRNLTGYGTGELFF
>TRBD2|NA|TRBV11-3|TRBJ2-3
TGTGCCAGCGGGACTAGCGGGAGCCCGGGGGATACGCAGTATTTT
CASGTSGSPGDTQYF
>NA|NA|TRBV29-1|TRBJ2-5
TGCAGCGTTGATGCCAGGGGCCAAGAGACCCAGTACTTC
CSVDARGQETQYF
>TRBD1|NA|TRBV7-9|TRBJ2-3
TGTGCCAGCAGCGATACGGACAGGCGCACAGATACGCAGTATTTT
CASSDTDRRTDTQYF
>TRBD2|NA|TRBV7-8|TRBJ2-7
TGTGCCAGCAGTTTCGGGACTAACCATAATTCCTACGAGCAGTACTTC
CASSFGTNHNSYEQYF
>TRBD2|NA|TRBV5-4|TRBJ2-7
TGTGCCAGCAGCTTGGCGGGGACTAGCGGGAGATACGAGCAGTACTTC
CASSLAGTSGRYEQYF